Listed below are T cell receptor beta chains from one sample, sequenced in a study of pediatric ulcerative colitis. The repertoire was sequenced with immunoSEQ multiplex PCR; TCRdb's copy has only in-frame clones and lacks some. The sample records some 35,000 clones, about 81% being singletons. What was sequenced was gut tissue. These receptors originate from a boy younger than 18 with mild ulcerative colitis. CDR3s include the opening cysteine and the closing phenylalanine or tryptophan. D genes are given only for firm matches. The size field is filled for only some rows; it gives once, few, many or a size class.

TRBD1,TRBV6-5,15,-,TRBJ2-3,TGTGCCAGCAGTTACTCGACAGGGGAGACAGATACGCAGTATTTT,CASSYSTGETDTQYF
-,TRBV2,14,-,TRBJ1-1,TGTGCCAGCAGACAGTCCAGGGAAGACACTGAAGCTTTCTTT,CASRQSREDTEAFF
-,TRBV9,15,-,TRBJ2-1,TGTGCCAGCAGCGTGATGACTAGTTTCATCAATGAGCAGTTCTTC,CASSVMTSFINEQFF
-,TRBV13,16,-,TRBJ2-2,TGTGCCAGCAGCCCTCAACGGACAGCGAACACCGGGGAGCTGTTTTTT,CASSPQRTANTGELFF
TRBD1,TRBV27,14,-,TRBJ2-7,TGTGCCAGCAGTACGCCGGGACAGCCCGTCGCTGAGTACTTC,CASSTPGQPVAEYF
-,TRBV7-9,14,-,TRBJ1-4,TGTGCCAGCAGCTCAAGGGAGGGGCGTGAAAAACTGTTTTTT,CASSSREGREKLFF
-,TRBV6-5,14,few,TRBJ1-6,TGTGCCAGCAGTTTAGGAAATTATAATTCACCCCTCCACTTT,CASSLGNYNSPLHF
TRBD1,TRBV6-4,15,once,TRBJ2-1,TGTGCCAGCAGTGACTCCCAGGGGGCGAGTAATGAGCAGTTCTTC,CASSDSQGASNEQFF
-,TRBV7-9,14,-,TRBJ1-1,TGTGCCAGCAGCCGCCTGAGTGAAGACACTGAAGCTTTCTTT,CASSRLSEDTEAFF
TRBD1,TRBV7-6,15,-,TRBJ2-7,TGTGCCAGCAGCTTATTTCAGGGGGCCCCCTACGAGCAGTACTTC,CASSLFQGAPYEQYF
-,TRBV19,13,-,TRBJ1-4,TGTGCCAGTAGTATAGAAGGAGGTGAAAAACTGTTTTTT,CASSIEGGEKLFF
-,TRBV2,15,-,TRBJ1-1,TGTGCCAGCAGTGAAGTTCAGGGTCGTAAGGCTGAAGCTTTCTTT,CASSEVQGRKAEAFF
TRBD1,TRBV9,13,-,TRBJ2-3,TGTGCCAGCAGGCCTACAGGGGCAGATACGCAGTATTTT,CASRPTGADTQYF
-,TRBV5-1,13,-,TRBJ1-1,TGCGCCAGCAGCTTGGGGTGGGGGCGGAAAGCTTTCTTT,CASSLGWGRKAFF
TRBD1,TRBV7-2,14,-,TRBJ1-2,TGTGCCAGCAGCTTAGGAGACAGGGCTATCGGCTACACCTTC,CASSLGDRAIGYTF
-,TRBV5-1,15,-,TRBJ2-2,TGCGCCAGCAGCTTGGGTCACGCGAACACCGGGGAGCTGTTTTTT,CASSLGHANTGELFF
TRBD1,TRBV5-6,15,-,TRBJ1-1,TGTGCCAGCAGCACCCACAGGGGATGGGACACTGAAGCTTTCTTT,CASSTHRGWDTEAFF
-,TRBV11-3,16,-,TRBJ2-7,TGTGCCAGCAGCTTAGATTACGGGGACACCTCCTACGAGCAGTACTTC,CASSLDYGDTSYEQYF
-,TRBV7-2,13,once,TRBJ1-1,TGTGCCAGCAGCTTAGGGAGGGAAACTGAAGCTTTCTTT,CASSLGRETEAFF
-,TRBV11-3,14,-,TRBJ1-2,TGTGCCAGCAGCTTCCCGGGATCTGGGGATGGCTACACCTTC,CASSFPGSGDGYTF
-,TRBV11-3,14,-,TRBJ1-1,TGTGCCAGCAGTTTCCCCGGGGGTGGAACTGAAGCTTTCTTT,CASSFPGGGTEAFF
TRBD2,TRBV2,18,few,TRBJ2-1,TGTGCCAGCAGGGGTCTAGCGGGAGCTAGAACCCCGGTGACTGAGCAGTTCTTC,CASRGLAGARTPVTEQFF
TRBD2,TRBV5-8,17,-,TRBJ2-3,TGTGCCAGCAGCTCAAGCGGGGGTCCCCGTCCTGGAGATACGCAGTATTTT,CASSSSGGPRPGDTQYF
-,TRBV7-9,18,-,TRBJ2-3,TGTGCCAGCAGCGATGGTTTTCGTCCCCCTTTTGACACAGATACGCAGTATTTT,CASSDGFRPPFDTDTQYF
TRBD1,TRBV6-1,16,-,TRBJ2-1,TGTGCCAGCAGTGTACTACCGGGACAGGGCGGCAATGAGCAGTTCTTC,CASSVLPGQGGNEQFF
-,TRBV5-8,15,-,TRBJ1-1,TGTGCCAGCAGAAGGGTACAGGGTTGGAACACTGAAGCTTTCTTT,CASRRVQGWNTEAFF
TRBD1,TRBV19,19,-,TRBJ2-5,TGTGCCAGTAGTATAGCCCGACAGGGGGGCAAGTGGTTGAAAGAGACCCAGTACTTC,CASSIARQGGKWLKETQYF
-,TRBV5-1,16,once,TRBJ1-6,TGCGCCAGCAGCTTGGTTGGCAGCCATTACAATTCACCCCTCCACTTT,CASSLVGSHYNSPLHF
-,TRBV6-5,13,-,TRBJ1-3,TGTGCCAGTTCGGGCCTCCCTGGAAACACCATATATTTT,CASSGLPGNTIYF
-,TRBV6-5,15,-,TRBJ1-2,TGTGCCAGCAGTTATCGGCCTCGTGGGGGGCATGGCTACACCTTC,CASSYRPRGGHGYTF
-,TRBV19,14,-,TRBJ2-3,TGTGCCAGTAGTATAGTCCAGGGCTCAGATACGCAGTATTTT,CASSIVQGSDTQYF
-,TRBV7-3,14,-,TRBJ2-7,TGTGCCAGCAGCCTCGGAGGGGTTTCCTACGAGCAGTACTTC,CASSLGGVSYEQYF
TRBD1,TRBV5-8,16,-,TRBJ2-3,TGTGCCAGCAGCCTAACAGGGGCCACCTCCACAGATACGCAGTATTTT,CASSLTGATSTDTQYF
TRBD1,TRBV5-1,15,-,TRBJ2-7,TGCGCCAGCAGCTACCTGGGACAGGGGGTCCACGAGCAGTACTTC,CASSYLGQGVHEQYF
TRBD1,TRBV30,12,few,TRBJ2-7,TGTGCCTGGGGCAGGGGGCTCTACGAGCAGTACTTC,CAWGRGLYEQYF
-,TRBV5-1,13,-,TRBJ2-3,TGCGCCAGCAGCTTGGCCGAGGAAGTTACGCAGTATTTT,CASSLAEEVTQYF
-,TRBV9,13,few,TRBJ2-2,TGTGCCAGCAGGCCCACAGGGTCCGGGGAGCTGTTTTTT,CASRPTGSGELFF
TRBD1,TRBV11-3,13,-,TRBJ2-5,TGTGCCAGCAGCTTCCCAGGGGGCGAGACCCGGTACTTC,CASSFPGGETRYF
-,TRBV11-2,14,-,TRBJ1-4,TGTGCCAGCAGCTTTCAATGGGCGGGTGAAAAACTGTTTTTT,CASSFQWAGEKLFF
-,TRBV2,12,-,TRBJ1-4,TGTGCCAGCAGCGACTTCGTCGAAAAACTGTTTTTT,CASSDFVEKLFF
-,TRBV9,14,-,TRBJ1-1,TGTGCCAGCACCCCACAGGGAAGGGGGACTGAAGCTTTCTTT,CASTPQGRGTEAFF
-,TRBV30,14,-,TRBJ1-5,TGTGCCTGGAGTGTACCGGGGGACAATCAGCCCCAGCATTTT,CAWSVPGDNQPQHF
-,TRBV6-1,14,-,TRBJ1-2,TGTGCCAGCAGTGAAGACGGGTTTAACTATGGCTACACCTTC,CASSEDGFNYGYTF
-,TRBV5-6,13,-,TRBJ1-2,TGTGCCAGCAGCTTGGAGATATCCTATGGCTACACCTTC,CASSLEISYGYTF
-,TRBV5-1,14,-,TRBJ1-1,TGCGCCAGCAGCTGGGGTACGATGAACACTGAAGCTTTCTTT,CASSWGTMNTEAFF
-,TRBV18,16,-,TRBJ1-2,TGTGCCAGCTCACCACCAGGGGTTGGAGGGAACTATGGCTACACCTTC,CASSPPGVGGNYGYTF
-,TRBV5-6,11,-,TRBJ1-2,TGTGCCAGCAGCACGGTGAGGACCTACACCTTC,CASSTVRTYTF
TRBD1,TRBV6-1,15,-,TRBJ2-5,TGTGCCAGCAGGACCGGGACAGGGCTTGGGGAGACCCAGTACTTC,CASRTGTGLGETQYF
TRBD2,TRBV10-3,14,-,TRBJ2-7,TGTGCCATCAGTGAGTTTAGCGGGGATTACGAGCAGTACTTC,CAISEFSGDYEQYF
TRBD2,TRBV29-1,16,-,TRBJ2-5,TGCAGCGTTGATGGGACTAGCGGGGGGGCCGGAAAGACCCAGTACTTC,CSVDGTSGGAGKTQYF
-,TRBV7-9,15,-,TRBJ1-5,TGTGCCAGCAGCTCCCCTGGGGACTCAAATCAGCCCCAGCATTTT,CASSSPGDSNQPQHF
TRBD2,TRBV2,14,-,TRBJ2-5,TGTGCCAGCAGGGGGACTAGCGGCCAAGAGACCCAGTACTTC,CASRGTSGQETQYF
-,TRBV2,16,-,TRBJ1-6,TGTGCCAGCAGTTGGGGTCCCCGCTCCTATAATTCACCCCTCCACTTT,CASSWGPRSYNSPLHF
-,TRBV15,15,-,TRBJ2-1,TGTGCCACCACAAGGGGCCAGGGCGGCTACAATGAGCAGTTCTTC,CATTRGQGGYNEQFF
-,TRBV5-4,15,-,TRBJ1-2,TGTGCCAGCAGCGCAGCGTGGTGGGATGGGAATGGCTACACCTTC,CASSAAWWDGNGYTF
-,TRBV5-1,16,-,TRBJ2-2,TGCGCCAGCAGCTTGGTCTCGTCGAGGGAGTCCGGGGAGCTGTTTTTT,CASSLVSSRESGELFF